One sample yielded the 8 T cell receptor beta chains listed below, sequenced in a study of T-cell reconstitution after alpha-beta-depleted transplantation in children. TCRbeta library construction was performed incorporating unique molecular identifiers. One entry per CDR3 protein, called by TCRdb with MiXCR from the PCR reads. The table shows around 250,000 distinct CDR3 sequences, with approximately 8.9% occurring only once. The sequencing here drew on PBMCs, mostly from graft donor cells, taken 180 days after TCRalphabeta/CD19-depleted stem cell transplant. Receptors were obtained from a male patient younger than 18 who had a stem cell transplant for acute lymphoblastic leukemia, so the T cells may come from the graft donor.

This clonotype has at least ten counts. The CDR3 reads CATSRGASSYNEQFF. As DNA, the CDR3 is TGTGCCACCAGCAGGGGCGCGAGCTCCTACAATGAGCAGTTCTTC. The chain carries TRBV15 and TRBJ2-1, with D unclear. Germline V CDR1 and CDR2: LNHNV, YYDKDF (reference sequence). This CDR3 region has 15 residues. The V gene lost 3 bases and the J gene lost 0 bases, with 9 bases spanning the gap.

This clonotype came up many times. The chain joins TRBV20-1 to TRBJ2-5; TRBD2 might be the D (6 bases). CDR1 is DFQATT, CDR2 SNEGSKA, per germline (reference sequence). There are 12 residues in the CDR3. V lost 5 bases and J lost 3, with 10 bases in between. CDR3 in amino acids: CSAGGTKETQYF. The CDR3 coding sequence is TGCAGTGCTGGGGGGACGAAAGAGACCCAGTACTTC.

V is TRBV29-1 and J is TRBJ2-7; D call uncertain. The CDR3 loop spans 12 amino acids. The germline gives CDR1 SQVTM, CDR2 ANQGSEA. The germline V and J ends were trimmed by 3 bases and 2 bases, with 8 bases remaining between them. CDR3 sequence: CSVEAEAYEQYF. The CDR3 DNA sequence: TGCAGCGTTGAGGCTGAAGCCTACGAGCAGTACTTC.

This sequence joins TRBV7-6 and TRBJ2-7; D not resolved. This CDR3 contains 14 residues. Trimming took 5 bases from V and 2 from J, leaving 13 bases between them. The germline CDR1 and CDR2 sequences are SGHVS and FNYEAQ. The CDR3 reads CASSPSLGTYEQYF. The CDR3 nucleotides read TGTGCCAGCAGCCCCAGCTTGGGAACCTACGAGCAGTACTTC. The whole variable domain, filled in from reference TRBV7-6 and TRBJ2-7, reads GAGVSQSPRYKVTKRGQDVALRCDPISGHVSLYWYRQALGQGPEFLTYFNYEAQQDKSGLPNDRFSAERPEGSISTLTIQRTEQRDSAMYRCASSPSLGTYEQYFGPGTRLTVT.

This clonotype was recorded at least ten times. The chain links TRBV6-2 or TRBV6-3 to TRBJ2-3, with D maybe TRBD2 (7 bases). Trimming took 7 bases from V and 4 from J, leaving 18 bases between them. This CDR3 has 15 residues. CDR1 MNHEY and CDR2 SVGEGT come from the germline V gene. CDR3 coding DNA: TGTGCCAGCAACCGGGGGGCAGGATTCTCAGATACGCAGTATTTT. It is translated as CASNRGAGFSDTQYF.

This clonotype was recorded a few times. This rearrangement joins TRBV11-2 to TRBJ2-7; 8 bases are a match to TRBD2. Trimming at V came to 3 bases and at J to 6 bases, leaving 13 bases not matched to a gene. Germline values: CDR1 SGHAT, CDR2 FQNNGV. This CDR3 has 16 amino acids. CDR3 DNA: TGTGCCAGCAGCTTCCAGGGACTAGTGGGAGGTACCGAGCAGTACTTC. This codes for CASSFQGLVGGTEQYF.

This clonotype has ten or more counts. The gene calls are TRBV6-2 or TRBV6-3 and TRBJ2-7, with D unclear. The CDR3 totals 14 residues. V was trimmed by 0 bases and J by 5 bases, leaving 11 bases between them. The germline V gene has CDR1 MNHEY and CDR2 SVGEGT. In DNA, the CDR3 is TGTGCCAGCAGTTACTCGTTGTCTAGGAACGAGCAGTACTTC. This codes for CASSYSLSRNEQYF.

At least ten counts were recorded for this clonotype. V usage is TRBV7-9 and J usage is TRBJ2-5; the D gene is possibly TRBD1 (6 bases). This CDR3 has 13 residues. The V gene lost 3 bases and the J gene lost 5 bases, with 10 bases spanning the gap. Looked up from germline, CDR1 is SEHNR and CDR2 is FQNEAQ (reference sequence). Written as DNA, the CDR3 is TGTGCCAGCAGCTTTCAGGGGTGGGAGACCCAGTACTTC. It codes for CASSFQGWETQYF.